These T cell receptor beta chains were read from a single sample in a study of cytomegalovirus exposure and HLA in healthy donors. Produced via immunoSEQ multiplex PCR; TCRdb's table is partial and in-frame only. The table includes 90,000 to 110,000 clones, 10% to 15% detected once. Specimen: PBMCs. The receptors were gathered from a man between 40 and 49 years old in good health and CMV-seropositive. Both conserved end residues are part of each CDR3. The D gene is left open where the match is weak. For some rows the clone size is stated as once, few or many, or as a class when expanded; others skip it.

>TRBJ2-1|TRBV5-6|few|TRBD2
TGTGCCAGCAGCAACTGGCGGAGCGGGATAGCCTACAATGAGCAGTTCTTC
CASSNWRSGIAYNEQFF
>TRBJ2-2|TRBV5-1|few|TRBD2
TGCGCCAGCAGCTATCCGGGACTACAGACCGGGGAGCTGTTTTTT
CASSYPGLQTGELFF
>TRBJ1-1|TRBV6-5|few|TRBD1
TGTGCCAGCCACAGGGGGGAGAACACTGAAGCTTTCTTT
CASHRGENTEAFF
>TRBJ1-2|TRBV6-1|.|.
TGTGCCAGCAGTGATCGGGGTAGGGGACAACTCTATGGCTACACCTTC
CASSDRGRGQLYGYTF
>TRBJ2-1|TRBV6-4|few|TRBD2
TGTGCCAGCAGTGTGGCTAGCGGGAGTGAGCAGTTCTTC
CASSVASGSEQFF
>TRBJ2-3|TRBV13|.|.
TGTGCCAGCAGCTTAGGGCAGATCCGCACAGATACGCAGTATTTT
CASSLGQIRTDTQYF
>TRBJ2-1|TRBV7-8|few|TRBD1
TGTGCCAGCAGCTTAAGGGACAGGGGGAATTACAATGAGCAGTTCTTC
CASSLRDRGNYNEQFF
>TRBJ2-3|TRBV25-1|.|.
TGTGCCAGCAGTGATATAGGAGGGGCAGTTGTTACAGATACGCAGTATTTT
CASSDIGGAVVTDTQYF
>TRBJ2-7|TRBV7-6|few|.
TGTGCCAGCAGCTCGCTGGCGGGAAGGGAGCAGTACTTC
CASSSLAGREQYF
>TRBJ1-5|TRBV6-5|.|.
TGTGCCAGCAGTTACGTTCGGTTCCAGCCCCAGCATTTT
CASSYVRFQPQHF
>TRBJ2-5|TRBV14|.|.
TGTGCCAGCAGTCACAAAAGGGGGAGCCGCCAAGAGACCCAGTACTTC
CASSHKRGSRQETQYF
>TRBJ2-2|TRBV28|.|TRBD1
TGTGCCAGCAGAAAGGGACAGGGGCCCGGGGAGCTGTTTTTT
CASRKGQGPGELFF
>TRBJ2-1|TRBV7-2|few|TRBD2
TGTGCCAGCAGCCTTTTCTGGGGACTAGCGGGAGGATTCCAGTTCTTC
CASSLFWGLAGGFQFF
>TRBJ2-1|TRBV7-6|few|.
TGTGCCAGCAGCTCAGGGCTATACAATGAGCAGTTCTTC
CASSSGLYNEQFF
>TRBJ2-7|TRBV28|few|TRBD1
TGTGCCAGCAGACCTTCCGGGACAGGGGTGGAACAGTACTTC
CASRPSGTGVEQYF
>TRBJ2-2|TRBV11-2|.|TRBD2
TGTGCCAGCAGCTTAGTGGCCGGGACTAGCGGTTTATACACCGGGGAGCTGTTTTTT
CASSLVAGTSGLYTGELFF
>TRBJ2-1|TRBV5-1|few|TRBD2
TGCGCCAGCAGGAAGGCTAGCGGGAGCGTAGGGAATGAGCAGTTCTTC
CASRKASGSVGNEQFF
>TRBJ1-6|TRBV5-1|few|TRBD1
TGCGCCAGCATGTTGACAGGGACCGGCTCACCCCTCCACTTT
CASMLTGTGSPLHF
>TRBJ2-2|TRBV5-4|few|.
TGTGCCAGCAGCTTGGCCCTACAGGGGAGGTCCGGGGAGCTGTTTTTT
CASSLALQGRSGELFF
>TRBJ2-1|TRBV28|few|TRBD2
TGTGCCAGCAGTTTATTAAGGCCGGGGGTGGGGCTAGCGGGGAATGAGCAGTTCTTC
CASSLLRPGVGLAGNEQFF
>TRBJ2-7|TRBV5-1|few|.
TGCGCCAGCAGCTTGGACATCCACTACGAGCAGTACTTC
CASSLDIHYEQYF
>TRBJ1-2|TRBV19|.|TRBD1
TGTGCCAGTAGTGCTAACAGGGGATCGGGTGGCTACACCTTC
CASSANRGSGGYTF
>TRBJ2-3|TRBV6-4|.|.
TGTGCCAGCAGTCCCGAGGCTAGCTTAGGCGGTGCGCAGTATTTT
CASSPEASLGGAQYF
>TRBJ2-1|TRBV5-8|few|TRBD2
TGTGCCAGCAGCCCCGGACTAGCGGGAGACAATGAGCAGTTCTTC
CASSPGLAGDNEQFF
>TRBJ1-1|TRBV4-1|.|.
TGCGCCAGCAGCCAACCCTCAAAGAGGGAAGCTTTCTTT
CASSQPSKREAFF
>TRBJ1-3|TRBV18|few|.
TGTGCCAGCTCACCGACAGCCTTGTGGCAGGGAAACACCATATATTTT
CASSPTALWQGNTIYF
>TRBJ2-1|TRBV18|few|TRBD2
TGTGCCAGCTCACCATGGGGACTAGCGGAATACAATGAGCAGTTCTTC
CASSPWGLAEYNEQFF
>TRBJ2-7|TRBV2|few|TRBD2
TGTGCCAGCAGTGGTAGCGGGAGGGCGCAGGAGCAGTACTTC
CASSGSGRAQEQYF
>TRBJ1-2|TRBV7-2|few|.
TGTGCCAGCAGCTTAGCTACAGGGAACTATGGCTACACCTTC
CASSLATGNYGYTF
>TRBJ2-3|TRBV9|few|TRBD2
TGTGCCAGCAGCGGGGGACTAGCGGGAGGTACAGATACGCAGTATTTT
CASSGGLAGGTDTQYF
>TRBJ2-1|TRBV13|.|TRBD2
TGTGCCAGCAGCCTCGGGACTAGCGGACGGGAGCAGTTCTTC
CASSLGTSGREQFF
>TRBJ2-5|TRBV28|.|.
TGTGCCAGCAGTCTCCCAGGGGCCCCCCAAGAGACCCAGTACTTC
CASSLPGAPQETQYF
>TRBJ2-6|TRBV21-1|.|.
TGTGCCAGCAGCACCCGCGGGCCCATCCGCGTCCTGACTTTC
CASSTRGPIRVLTF
>TRBJ2-3|TRBV7-2|.|.
TGTGCCAGCAGCTTAAGACTGAGCACAGATACGCAGTATTTT
CASSLRLSTDTQYF
>TRBJ2-3|TRBV10-3|.|TRBD1
TGTGCCATGGGTCCCGGGACAGGGGCAGATACGCAGTATTTT
CAMGPGTGADTQYF
>TRBJ1-5|TRBV7-9|few|.
TGTGCCAGCAGCTTGGCCCGCAATCAGCCCCAGCATTTT
CASSLARNQPQHF
>TRBJ1-1|TRBV5-1|few|TRBD1
TGCGCCAGCAGCTCCCGAGGAGGACAGGCCTCCGCTGCTTTCTTT
CASSSRGGQASAAFF
>TRBJ2-6|TRBV5-1|few|.
TGCGCCAGCAGCGCGGGACAGAGCTCTGGGGCCAACGTCCTGACTTTC
CASSAGQSSGANVLTF
>TRBJ2-1|TRBV19|few|.
TGTGCCAGTAGTATGACAGCCTACAATGAGCAGTTCTTC
CASSMTAYNEQFF
>TRBJ2-5|TRBV4-1|few|TRBD1
TGCGCCAGCAGCCCCCAGGACAGGGAAGAGACCCAGTACTTC
CASSPQDREETQYF
>TRBJ2-1|TRBV5-1|.|TRBD1
TGCGCCAGCAGCTTCGGGACAGGGGGTATCAATGAGCCGTTCTTC
CASSFGTGGINEPFF
>TRBJ2-5|TRBV2|.|.
TGTGCCAGCAGGGGCGGGGCGTTCAAAGAGACCCAGTACTTC
CASRGGAFKETQYF
>TRBJ2-1|TRBV30|few|TRBD1
TGTGCCTCATCGGACTTAGACAGGGCGACGAGGAATGAGCAGTTCTTC
CASSDLDRATRNEQFF
>TRBJ2-1|TRBV7-9|few|TRBD2
TGTGCCAGCAGCTTAGGCCTAGCGGGAGGCGAGCAGTTCTTC
CASSLGLAGGEQFF
>TRBJ1-1|TRBV11-2|few|.
TGTGCCAGCAGCCCAAGACCTGAGGCGGAAGCTTTCTTT
CASSPRPEAEAFF
>TRBJ1-5|TRBV25-1|.|.
TGTGCCAGCAGTTTGGAGGGCCAGCCCCAGCATTTT
CASSLEGQPQHF
>TRBJ2-3|TRBV11-3|.|TRBD2
TGTGCCAGCAGCTTAGGACTAGCGGGAATCACAGATACGCAGTATTTT
CASSLGLAGITDTQYF
>TRBJ2-7|TRBV18|.|TRBD1
TGTGCCAGCTCACCGAGGGACAGGGAGGGGGAGCAGTACTTC
CASSPRDREGEQYF
>TRBJ1-3|TRBV27|.|.
TGTGCCAGCAGGCGGGGGGCCAGCTCTGGAAACACCATATATTTT
CASRRGASSGNTIYF
>TRBJ2-7|TRBV7-6|.|TRBD1
TGTGCCAGCAGCCCCTCAGGGACAGGGTCAACCTACGAGCAGTACTTC
CASSPSGTGSTYEQYF
>TRBJ2-5|TRBV27|.|.
TGTGCCAGCAGTTTCTTGGCTCGACGGGAGATCCAGTACTTC
CASSFLARREIQYF
>TRBJ2-7|TRBV2|.|TRBD1
TGTGCCAGCAGTGACCCCGGGACAGGGGTGGTCGAGCAGTACTTC
CASSDPGTGVVEQYF